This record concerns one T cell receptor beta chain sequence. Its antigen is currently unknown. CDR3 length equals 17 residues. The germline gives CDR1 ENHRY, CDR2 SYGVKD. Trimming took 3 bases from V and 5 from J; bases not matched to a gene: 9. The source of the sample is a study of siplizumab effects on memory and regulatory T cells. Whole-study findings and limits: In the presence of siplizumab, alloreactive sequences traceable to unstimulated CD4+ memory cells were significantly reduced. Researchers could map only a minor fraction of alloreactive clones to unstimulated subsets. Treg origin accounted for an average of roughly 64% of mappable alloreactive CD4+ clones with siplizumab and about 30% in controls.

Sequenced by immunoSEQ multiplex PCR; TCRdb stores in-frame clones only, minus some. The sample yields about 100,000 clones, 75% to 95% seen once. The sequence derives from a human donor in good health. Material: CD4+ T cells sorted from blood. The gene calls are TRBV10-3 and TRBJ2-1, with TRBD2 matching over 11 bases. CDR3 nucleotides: TGTGCCATCAGTGAAGGTCTTGTGACTAGCGGGGACAATGAGCAGTTCTTC. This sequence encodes CAISEGLVTSGDNEQFF.